This T cell receptor beta chain was documented in a study of blood T cells in healthy people across ages. V dropped 5 bases and J dropped 0 bases, with 14 bases sitting between them. CDR1 and CDR2 (germline): SGHTA, FQGNSA. This CDR3 region has 16 residues. Notes on this clonotype: The antigen remains unidentified.

PCR was performed a second time for roughly 7 to 12 cycles using a sample-barcoded 5' primer and a J-beta primer mix. Via MiXCR, TCRdb re-called the 5' RACE reads, giving one row per CDR3 protein. The sample includes some 900,000 distinct CDR3 sequences, about 48% of them seen just once. Study results and caveats: Diversity was higher, and naive CD4+ cells more numerous, in long-lived donors than in aged donors.

This receptor was obtained from a man aged 25-45 years in good health. The sample consisted of blood. The chain links TRBV7-2 to TRBJ2-1; TRBD2 is a possible D gene (5 bases). CDR3 sequence reads: CASSKSAGLSYNEQFF. In DNA, the CDR3 is TGTGCCAGCAGCAAGAGCGCTGGACTCTCCTACAATGAGCAGTTCTTC.